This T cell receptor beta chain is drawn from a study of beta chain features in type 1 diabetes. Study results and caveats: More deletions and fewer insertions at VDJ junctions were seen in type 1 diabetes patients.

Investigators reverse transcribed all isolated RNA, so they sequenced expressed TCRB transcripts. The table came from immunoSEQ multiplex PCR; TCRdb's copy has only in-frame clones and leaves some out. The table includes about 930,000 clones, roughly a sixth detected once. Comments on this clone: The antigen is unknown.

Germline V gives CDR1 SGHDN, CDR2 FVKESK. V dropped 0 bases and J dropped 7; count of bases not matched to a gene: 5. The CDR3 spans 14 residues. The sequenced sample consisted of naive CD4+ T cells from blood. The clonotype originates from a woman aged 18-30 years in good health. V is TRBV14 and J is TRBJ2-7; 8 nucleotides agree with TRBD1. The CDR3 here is CASSQDGRGLEQYF. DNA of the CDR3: TGTGCCAGCAGCCAAGATGGCAGGGGGCTTGAGCAGTACTTC.